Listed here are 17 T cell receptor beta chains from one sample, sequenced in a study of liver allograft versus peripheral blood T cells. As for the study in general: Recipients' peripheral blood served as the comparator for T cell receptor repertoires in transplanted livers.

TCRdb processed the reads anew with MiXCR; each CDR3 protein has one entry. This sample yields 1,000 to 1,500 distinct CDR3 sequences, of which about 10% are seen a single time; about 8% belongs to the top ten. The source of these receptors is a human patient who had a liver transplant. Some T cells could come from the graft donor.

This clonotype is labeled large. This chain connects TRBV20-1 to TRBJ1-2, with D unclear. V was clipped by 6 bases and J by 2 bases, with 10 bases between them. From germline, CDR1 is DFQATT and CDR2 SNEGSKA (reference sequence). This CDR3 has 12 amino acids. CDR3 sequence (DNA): TGCAGTGCGCCCCCGGTCAACTATGGCTACACCTTC. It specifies CSAPPVNYGYTF.

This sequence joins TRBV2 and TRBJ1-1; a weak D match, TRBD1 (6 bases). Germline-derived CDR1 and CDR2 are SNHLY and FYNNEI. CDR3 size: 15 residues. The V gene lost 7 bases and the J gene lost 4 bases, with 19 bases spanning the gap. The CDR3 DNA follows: TGTGCCAGCATCCGGGAGGGGGGCTGGAGCACTGAAGCTTTCTTT. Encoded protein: CASIREGGWSTEAFF.

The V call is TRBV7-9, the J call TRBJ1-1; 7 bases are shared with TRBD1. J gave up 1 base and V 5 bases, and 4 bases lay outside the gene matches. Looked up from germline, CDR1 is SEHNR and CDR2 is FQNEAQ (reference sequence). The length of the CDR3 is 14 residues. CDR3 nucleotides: TGTGCCAGCAGCAGGGGACAGAAGAACACTGAAGCTTTCTTT. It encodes CASSRGQKNTEAFF.

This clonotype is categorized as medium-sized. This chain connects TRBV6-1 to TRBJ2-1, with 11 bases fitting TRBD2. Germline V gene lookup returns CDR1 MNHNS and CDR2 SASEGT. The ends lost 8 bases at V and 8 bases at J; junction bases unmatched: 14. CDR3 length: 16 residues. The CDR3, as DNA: TGTGCCAGCTCCCCCCCACTAGCGGGGGTCGGCGATGAGCAGTTCTTC. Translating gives CASSPPLAGVGDEQFF.

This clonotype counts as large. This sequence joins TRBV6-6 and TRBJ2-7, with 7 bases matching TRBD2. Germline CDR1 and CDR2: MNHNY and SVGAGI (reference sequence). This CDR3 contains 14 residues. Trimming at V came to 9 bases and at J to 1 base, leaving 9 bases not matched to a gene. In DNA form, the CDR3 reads TGTGCCAGTGGGGAACTAGCGTATTCCTACGAGCAGTACTTC. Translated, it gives CASGELAYSYEQYF.

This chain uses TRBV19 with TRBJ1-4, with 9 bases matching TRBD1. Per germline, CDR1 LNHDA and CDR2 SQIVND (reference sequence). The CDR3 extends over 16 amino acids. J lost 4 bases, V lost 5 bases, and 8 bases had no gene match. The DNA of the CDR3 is TGTGCCAGTAGTTTCCGCGGGACAGGGTATAATGAAAAACTGTTTTTT. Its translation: CASSFRGTGYNEKLFF.

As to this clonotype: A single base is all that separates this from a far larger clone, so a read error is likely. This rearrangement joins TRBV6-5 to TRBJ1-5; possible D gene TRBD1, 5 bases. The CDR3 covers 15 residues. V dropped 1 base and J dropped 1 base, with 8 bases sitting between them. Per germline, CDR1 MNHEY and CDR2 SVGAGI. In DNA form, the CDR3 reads TGTGCCAGCAGTTACTTCGACAGAAGCAATCAGCCCCAGCATTTT. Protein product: CASSYFDRSNQPQHF.

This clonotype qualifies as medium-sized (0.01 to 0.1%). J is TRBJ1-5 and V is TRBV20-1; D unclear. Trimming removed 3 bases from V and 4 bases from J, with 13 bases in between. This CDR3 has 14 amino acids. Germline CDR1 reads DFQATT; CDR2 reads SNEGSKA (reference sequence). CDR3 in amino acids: CSASGVGWNQPQHF. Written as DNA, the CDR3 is TGCAGTGCTAGTGGAGTAGGATGGAATCAGCCCCAGCATTTT.

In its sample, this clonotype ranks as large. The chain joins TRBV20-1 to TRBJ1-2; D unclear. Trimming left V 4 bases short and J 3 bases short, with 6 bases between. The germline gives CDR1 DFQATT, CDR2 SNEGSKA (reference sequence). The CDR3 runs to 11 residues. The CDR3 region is CSATGDYGYTF. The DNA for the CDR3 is TGCAGTGCTACCGGGGACTATGGCTACACCTTC.

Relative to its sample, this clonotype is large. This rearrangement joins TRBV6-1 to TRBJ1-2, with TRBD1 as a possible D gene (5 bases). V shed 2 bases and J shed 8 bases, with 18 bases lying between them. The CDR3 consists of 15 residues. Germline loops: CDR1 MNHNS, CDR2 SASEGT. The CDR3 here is CASSENHRPRRGYTF. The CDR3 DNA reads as TGTGCCAGCAGTGAAAACCACAGGCCTAGGCGCGGCTACACCTTC.

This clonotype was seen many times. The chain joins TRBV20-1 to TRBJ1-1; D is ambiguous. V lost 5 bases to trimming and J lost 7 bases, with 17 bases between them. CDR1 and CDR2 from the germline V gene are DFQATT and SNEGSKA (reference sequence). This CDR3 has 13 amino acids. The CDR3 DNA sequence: TGCAGTGCTCCACGGCGGGTGGCGGATGAAGCTTTCTTT. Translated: CSAPRRVADEAFF.

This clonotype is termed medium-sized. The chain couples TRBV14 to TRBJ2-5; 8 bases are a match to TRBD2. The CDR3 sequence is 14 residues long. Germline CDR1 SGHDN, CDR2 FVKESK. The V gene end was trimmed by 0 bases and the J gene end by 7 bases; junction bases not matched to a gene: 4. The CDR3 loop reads CASSQDLLAGTQYF. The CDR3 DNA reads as TGTGCCAGCAGCCAAGATCTTCTAGCGGGGACCCAGTACTTC.

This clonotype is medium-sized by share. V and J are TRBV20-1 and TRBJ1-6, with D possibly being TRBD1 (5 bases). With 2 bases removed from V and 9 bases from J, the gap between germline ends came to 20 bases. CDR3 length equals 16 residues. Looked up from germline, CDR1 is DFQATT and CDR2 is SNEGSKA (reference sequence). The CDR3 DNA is TGCAGTGCTAGACCCCCGGGGGGGGGAGAGAGTTCACCCCTCCACTTT. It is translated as CSARPPGGGESSPLHF.

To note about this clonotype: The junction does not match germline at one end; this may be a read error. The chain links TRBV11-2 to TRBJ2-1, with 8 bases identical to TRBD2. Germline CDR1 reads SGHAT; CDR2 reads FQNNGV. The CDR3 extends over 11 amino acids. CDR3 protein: CASSPGLDRTF. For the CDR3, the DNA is TGTGCCAGCAGCCCGGGACTAGACAGAACATTC.

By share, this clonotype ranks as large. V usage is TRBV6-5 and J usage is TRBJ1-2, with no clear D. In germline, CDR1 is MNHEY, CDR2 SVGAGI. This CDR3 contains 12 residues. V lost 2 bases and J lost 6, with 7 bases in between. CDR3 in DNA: TGTGCCAGCAGTTACGGAGGGAATGGCTACACCTTC. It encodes CASSYGGNGYTF.

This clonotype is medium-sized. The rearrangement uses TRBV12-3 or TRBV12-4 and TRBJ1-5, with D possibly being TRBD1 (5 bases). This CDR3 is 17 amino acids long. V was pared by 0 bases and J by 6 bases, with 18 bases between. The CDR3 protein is CASSLALVMQGGQPQHF. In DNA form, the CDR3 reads TGTGCCAGCAGTTTAGCCCTGGTCATGCAGGGCGGTCAGCCCCAGCATTTT.

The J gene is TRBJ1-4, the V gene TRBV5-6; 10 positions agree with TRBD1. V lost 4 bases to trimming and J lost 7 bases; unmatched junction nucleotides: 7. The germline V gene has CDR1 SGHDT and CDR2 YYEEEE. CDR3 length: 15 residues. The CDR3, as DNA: TGTGCCAGCAGCCCCCGGGACAGGGGAGGTGAAAAACTGTTTTTT. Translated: CASSPRDRGGEKLFF. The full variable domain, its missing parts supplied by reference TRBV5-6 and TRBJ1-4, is DAGVTQSPTHLIKTRGQQVTLRCSPKSGHDTVSWYQQALGQGPQFIFQYYEEEERQRGNFPDRFSGHQFPNYSSELNVNALLLGDSALYLCASSPRDRGGEKLFFGSGTQLSVL.